This T cell receptor beta chain was sequenced for a study of shared clonotypes between healthy human individuals. Only in-frame clones appear in the TCRdb table, and some are missing; sequencing was by immunoSEQ multiplex PCR. The sample contains around 2.1 million clones, about 94% of which appear only once. Germline CDR1 SEHNR, CDR2 FQNEAQ (reference sequence). The CDR3 length is 15 residues. The germline V and J ends were trimmed by 2 bases and 4 bases, with 9 bases remaining between them. The rearrangement joins TRBV7-9 to TRBJ2-6; no definite D call. This TCR came from a man younger than 35 in good health. The sequenced sample was naive CD4+ T cells sorted from blood. Subset indicated: CD45RA+ positively selected. The CDR3 is CASSLLNLGANVLTF. CDR3 DNA: TGTGCCAGCAGCTTATTGAACCTCGGGGCCAACGTCCTGACTTTC.